Listed here are 21 T cell receptor beta chains from one sample, sequenced in a study of T cells in Graves' hyperthyroidism and ophthalmopathy. RNA transcripts served as the template for amplifying TCR beta CDR3 regions. With the HTBI primer set, the TCR CDR3 went through a first round of RT-PCR. Each CDR3 protein gets one entry after TCRdb re-called the multiplex PCR reads with MiXCR. There are roughly 240,000 distinct CDR3 sequences in the sample; around 24% occur only once, and roughly 32% lies in the top ten. Sequencing input: blood. The receptors originated from a woman aged 40 to 49 with Graves' ophthalmopathy.

This clonotype was counted at least ten times. V is TRBV28 and J is TRBJ1-1, with D perhaps matching TRBD1 (5 bases). The V and J ends lost 4 bases and 3 bases respectively, with 21 bases between them. Germline V lookup: CDR1 MDHEN, CDR2 SYDVKM. CDR3 length: 17 residues. In nucleotides, the CDR3 is TGTGCCAGCAGTTCTAACCTCAGGGATTGGGGGGACACTGAAGCTTTCTTT. Protein: CASSSNLRDWGDTEAFF.

In its sample, this clonotype was seen many times. This rearrangement joins TRBV6-1 to TRBJ2-5; 8 bases are a match to TRBD2. Germline V gives CDR1 MNHNS, CDR2 SASEGT. The CDR3 runs 14 residues. Trimming at V came to 0 bases and at J to 8 bases, leaving 5 bases not matched to a gene. CDR3 DNA sequence: TGTGCCAGCAGTGAAGCCAGTGCGGGAGGAACCCAGTACTTC. Its protein product is CASSEASAGGTQYF.

Many counts were recorded for this clonotype. The J gene is TRBJ2-7, the V gene TRBV5-1; perhaps D is TRBD1 or TRBD2 (6 bases each). The germline gives CDR1 SGHRS, CDR2 YFSETQ. The CDR3 is made up of 15 amino acids. V lost 3 bases to trimming and J lost 0 bases, with 13 bases between them. The CDR3 protein is CASSWGAGGSYEQYF. DNA for the CDR3: TGCGCCAGCAGCTGGGGGGCAGGTGGCTCCTACGAGCAGTACTTC.

This clonotype was picked up many times. The V gene is TRBV20-1, the J gene TRBJ1-2; 7 bases map to TRBD1. This CDR3 comprises 15 residues. Germline-derived CDR1 and CDR2 are DFQATT and SNEGSKA (reference sequence). The V and J ends lost 6 bases and 1 base, in that order; junction bases with no gene match: 11. The CDR3 bases are TGCAGTGCACCCCAAGGGGGCCGCCTTAACTATGGCTACACCTTC. This translates into CSAPQGGRLNYGYTF.

This clonotype showed up many times. The chain employs TRBV18 and TRBJ1-5, with a possible D match to TRBD1 (5 bases). This CDR3 is built from 14 residues. V was trimmed by 6 bases and J by 0 bases, leaving 9 bases between them. The germline CDR1 and CDR2 sequences are KGHSH and LQKENI. CDR3 sequence reads: CASSGANSNQPQHF. The CDR3 DNA is TGTGCCAGCTCCGGGGCCAATAGCAATCAGCCCCAGCATTTT.

This chain connects TRBV15 to TRBJ1-1; D might be TRBD1 (5 bases). The CDR3 spans 15 residues. Germline CDR1 LNHNV, CDR2 YYDKDF (reference sequence). V dropped 5 bases and J dropped 8 bases, with 21 bases sitting between them. DNA for the CDR3: TGTGCCACCAGCCCCGGGACGTACGTGGGATCAGAAGCTTTCTTT. Protein: CATSPGTYVGSEAFF.

J is TRBJ1-2 and V is TRBV6-5, with D perhaps TRBD1 (6 bases). The length of the CDR3 is 15 residues. From germline, CDR1 is MNHEY and CDR2 SVGAGI. V lost 2 bases and J lost 2, with 12 bases in between. The DNA for the CDR3 is TGTGCCAGCAGTTACGCCGGACAGCGCAACTATGGCTACACCTTC. This sequence encodes CASSYAGQRNYGYTF.

In its sample, this clonotype was seen many times. The genes are TRBV19 and TRBJ1-5; D gene uncertain. V was shortened by 3 bases and J by 0 bases, with 6 bases between the two germline ends. The CDR3 loop spans 14 amino acids. Per the germline V gene, CDR1 is LNHDA and CDR2 is SQIVND (reference sequence). The CDR3: CASSIQNSNQPQHF. For the CDR3, the DNA is TGTGCCAGTAGTATTCAAAATAGCAATCAGCCCCAGCATTTT.

V is TRBV6-5 and J is TRBJ1-1; perhaps TRBD1 as D (6 bases). The germline gives CDR1 MNHEY, CDR2 SVGAGI. V was trimmed by 2 bases and J by 1 base, leaving 11 bases between them. This CDR3 region has 15 residues. The CDR3 protein is CASSYGGHPNTEAFF. Written as DNA, the CDR3 is TGTGCCAGCAGTTACGGGGGGCACCCGAACACTGAAGCTTTCTTT.

The rearrangement links TRBV6-5 to TRBJ2-2; D uncertain. Trimming took off 2 bases at V and 7 bases at J, with 5 bases between the two ends. CDR1 and CDR2 (germline): MNHEY, SVGAGI. The CDR3 runs 12 residues. The CDR3 loop is CASSYGNGELFF. CDR3 in DNA: TGTGCCAGCAGTTACGGGAACGGGGAGCTGTTTTTT.

A remark on this clonotype: Germline is not matched at one junction end, which may reflect a read error. V and J are TRBV15 and TRBJ1-1; D gene ambiguous. The CDR3 length is 12 residues. Germline V lookup: CDR1 LNHNV, CDR2 YYDKDF (reference sequence). The CDR3: CATSQANAEAFF. The CDR3, as DNA: TGTGCCACCAGCCAAGCGAACGCTGAAGCTTTCTTT.

This clonotype was counted at least ten times. CDR3 loop: CASGLSADQETQYF. CDR3 nucleotide sequence: TGTGCTAGTGGTTTGTCGGCAGACCAAGAGACCCAGTACTTC. The chain uses TRBV12-5 and TRBJ2-5; D gene unclear. The CDR3 runs 14 residues. V was shortened by 2 bases and J by 0 bases, with 7 bases between the two germline ends. CDR1 is LGHNT and CDR2 is FRNRAP in the germline V gene.

This clonotype came up many times. This chain joins TRBV20-1 and TRBJ1-1; TRBD1 is a possible D gene (5 bases). Germline V gene sequence: CDR1 DFQATT, CDR2 SNEGSKA (reference sequence). The CDR3 is made up of 15 amino acids. The ends were cut back, 2 bases at V and 4 bases at J, with 17 bases in the middle. CDR3 sequence reads: CSARLPGPQATEAFF. In DNA form, the CDR3 reads TGCAGTGCTAGACTTCCGGGACCCCAGGCCACTGAAGCTTTCTTT.

The chain uses TRBV7-8 and TRBJ1-5, with D perhaps matching TRBD1 (5 bases). The length of the CDR3 is 14 residues. Looked up from germline, CDR1 is SGHVS and CDR2 is FQNEAQ. Trimming stripped 0 bases from V and 3 bases from J, with 6 bases between. The chain's CDR3 is CASSLAGVNQPQHF. CDR3 in DNA: TGTGCCAGCAGCTTAGCGGGGGTCAATCAGCCCCAGCATTTT.

Only a few counts were recorded for this clonotype. V usage is TRBV5-1 and J usage is TRBJ2-5; possibly TRBD1 or TRBD2 for D (5 bases each). Germline V gene data show CDR1 as SGHRS and CDR2 as YFSETQ. Trimming cost V 0 bases and J 4 bases, with 13 bases left between them. This CDR3 comprises 15 residues. The CDR3 DNA sequence: TGCGCCAGCAGCTTGGGTGCTGGGGCGGGAGAGACCCAGTACTTC. Protein product: CASSLGAGAGETQYF.

V usage is TRBV7-8 and J usage is TRBJ1-1; perhaps TRBD1 as D (5 bases). This CDR3 spans 12 amino acids. Germline V gene sequence: CDR1 SGHVS, CDR2 FQNEAQ. The V end was cut by 5 bases, the J end by 11 bases, with 15 bases between. The CDR3, as DNA: TGTGCCAGCAGCCCTCCCGGCGGGGGTGCTTTCTTT. It translates to CASSPPGGGAFF.

The V call is TRBV12-3 or TRBV12-4, the J call TRBJ1-1; D perhaps matches TRBD1 (5 bases). Trimming left V 6 bases short and J 5 bases short, with 16 bases between. CDR3 size: 14 residues. The CDR3 is CASSAGPPGTEAFF. Written as DNA, the CDR3 is TGTGCCAGCAGCGCGGGGCCCCCGGGAACTGAAGCTTTCTTT.

This clonotype was recorded at least ten times. CDR3 protein: CASSPSFPGQGFAGELFF. The CDR3 bases are TGTGCCAGCAGTCCCAGCTTTCCGGGACAGGGGTTCGCCGGGGAGCTGTTTTTT. The chain combines TRBV27 with TRBJ2-2, with TRBD1 matching over 10 bases. Germline CDR1 and CDR2: MNHEY and SMNVEV (reference sequence). Germline trimming cut 5 bases from V and 6 bases from J; bases unmatched to any gene: 15. This CDR3 has 18 residues.

This clonotype showed up just a few times. This rearrangement joins TRBV18 to TRBJ1-2; 7 bases are shared with TRBD1. Trimming took 3 bases from V and 4 from J; bases not matched to a gene: 5. CDR3 length: 14 residues. The germline V gene encodes CDR1 KGHSH and CDR2 LQKENI. The chain's CDR3 is CASSPATGFYGYTF. The CDR3 region has the DNA TGTGCCAGCTCACCCGCGACAGGGTTCTATGGCTACACCTTC.

This clonotype showed up many times. A much larger clone sits a single nucleotide away, making a read error possible. This chain joins TRBV28 and TRBJ1-5; D gene ambiguous. The CDR3 covers 12 residues. Germline V lookup: CDR1 MDHEN, CDR2 SYDVKM. The V end lost 5 bases, the J end lost 6 bases, and 8 bases lay between the germline ends. CDR3 coding DNA: TGTGCCAGCAGTCAAGCCAGTCAGCCCCAGCATTTT. It is translated as CASSQASQPQHF.

There are many counts of this clonotype. The gene calls are TRBV6-1 and TRBJ1-2, with D unresolved. Per germline, CDR1 MNHNS and CDR2 SASEGT. Trimming shortened V by 7 bases and J by 2 bases, and 14 bases separated the two germline ends. This CDR3 spans 14 amino acids. CDR3 bases: TGTGCCAGCACGCTGGAGAGGCAGAACTATGGCTACACCTTC. Protein: CASTLERQNYGYTF.